This section outlines one TCR beta chain sequence together with its context. Its target is not known. The CDR3 covers 13 residues. Looked up from germline, CDR1 is MNHEY and CDR2 is SVGAGI. V was pared by 2 bases and J by 2 bases, with 7 bases between. These donors, healthy bone marrow donors, were studied. This entry belongs to a study of cytomegalovirus exposure and HLA in healthy donors. Study-wide results and caveats: TCR beta sequences reportedly predicted most subjects' HLA-A and HLA-B alleles accurately.

In the PCR, 60 Vbeta and 13 Jbeta primers were used. Clones were read by immunoSEQ multiplex PCR, and TCRdb kept only the in-frame ones, dropping some. Found here are 180,000 or so clones, roughly three quarters of them singletons; the top ten hold over 2%. This TCR derives from a woman aged 25 to 39 in good health and CMV-seropositive. The chain is built from TRBV6-5 and TRBJ2-7; maybe TRBD1 (5 bases). Sequenced sample: PBMCs. The CDR3 is CASSYGRAYEQYF. The CDR3, as DNA: TGTGCCAGCAGTTACGGCAGGGCCTACGAGCAGTACTTC.